This T cell receptor (beta chain) was sequenced in a study of blood T cell repertoires in COVID-19. Clones were sequenced by immunoSEQ multiplex PCR, and TCRdb holds only the in-frame ones, with some missing. The data contain 250,000 or so clones, about 88% of them singletons. Unmatched junction bases numbered 8, after V lost 3 bases and J lost 5 bases. Germline V gene data show CDR1 as LNHNV and CDR2 as YYDKDF (reference sequence). This CDR3 spans 15 amino acids. Sequenced sample: peripheral blood. The TCR was taken from a woman aged 35 to 49 who had recovered from COVID-19. The rearrangement joins TRBV15 to TRBJ2-5; 8 bases are a match to TRBD1. The CDR3 nucleotides read TGTGCCACCAGCAGGCAGGGGGCGCCTTCGGAGACCCAGTACTTC. The encoded protein is CATSRQGAPSETQYF.